Below, 12 T cell receptor beta chains from the same sample are listed, as sequenced in a study of CD8 T cells in Susac syndrome. Random hexamers were used to reverse transcribe 0.5 to 1 ug of RNA. A single record per CDR3 protein comes from TCRdb applying MiXCR to the immunoSEQ multiplex PCR reads. The sample lists 95,000 to 150,000 distinct CDR3 sequences; around 94% were seen once. The specimen sequenced was CD8+ T cells from PBMCs. Receptors were obtained from a human donor with Susac syndrome.

The chain combines TRBV20-1 with TRBJ2-5; TRBD1 matches at 7 bases. Germline CDR1 DFQATT, CDR2 SNEGSKA (reference sequence). With 6 bases clipped from V and 2 bases from J, the junction kept 6 bases outside the gene matches. The CDR3 sequence is 13 residues long. The CDR3 coding sequence is TGCAGTGCCGCAGGGGGACCTCAAGAGACCCAGTACTTC. Translated, it gives CSAAGGPQETQYF.

V usage is TRBV6-9 and J usage is TRBJ2-7; no clear D gene. The CDR3 has 14 residues. The V end lost 5 bases, the J end lost 3 bases, and 14 bases lay between the germline ends. Looked up from germline, CDR1 is MNHGY and CDR2 is SVAAGI. CDR3 sequence (DNA): TGTGCCAGCAGTACTGGGGTGAGGTTCTACGAGCAGTACTTC. Protein product: CASSTGVRFYEQYF.

The chain uses TRBV3-1 and TRBJ2-2, with a weak D call TRBD2 (5 bases). The CDR3 runs 16 residues. The V end lost 0 bases, the J end lost 1 base, and 9 bases lay between the germline ends. Germline CDR1 is LGHDT and CDR2 is YNNKEL (reference sequence). The CDR3 sequence: CASSQDKGRNTGELFF. In DNA form, the CDR3 reads TGTGCCAGCAGCCAAGATAAAGGGAGGAACACCGGGGAGCTGTTTTTT.

The chain joins TRBV14 to TRBJ2-3; weak D call: TRBD1 (5 bases). The length of the CDR3 is 13 residues. Germline CDR1 and CDR2: SGHDN and FVKESK. The V end was cut by 1 base, the J end by 6 bases, with 8 bases between. CDR3 region: CASSQGQSDTQYF. CDR3 DNA sequence: TGTGCCAGCAGCCAAGGACAGTCCGATACGCAGTATTTT. The full variable domain, completed using reference TRBV14 and TRBJ2-3, is EAGVTQFPSHSVIEKGQTVTLRCDPISGHDNLYWYRRVMGKEIKFLLHFVKESKQDESGMPNNRFLAERTGGTYSTLKVQPAELEDSGVYFCASSQGQSDTQYFGPGTRLTVL.

J is TRBJ2-1 and V is TRBV27; 8 bases map to TRBD1. V trimming: 5 bases; J trimming: 14 bases; junction bases outside the gene matches: 5. The CDR3 spans 11 residues. Germline CDR1 reads MNHEY; CDR2 reads SMNVEV (reference sequence). The CDR3 spells CASSPGQEKFF. The CDR3 nucleotides are TGTGCCAGCAGTCCGGGACAGGAGAAGTTCTTC.

The chain links TRBV7-9 to TRBJ2-7; 11 nucleotides align to TRBD2. There are 17 residues in the CDR3. CDR1 is SEHNR and CDR2 is FQNEAQ in the germline V gene (reference sequence). J was trimmed by 0 bases and V by 4 bases; bases with no gene match: 8. DNA of the CDR3: TGTGCCAGCAGCTCGACTAGCGGGGTCATTTTCTCCTACGAGCAGTACTTC. Amino acid sequence: CASSSTSGVIFSYEQYF.

The rearrangement uses TRBV4-2 and TRBJ2-1; D is possibly TRBD2 (5 bases). This CDR3 has 17 amino acids. The germline V gene has CDR1 LGHNA and CDR2 YNFKEQ. Trimming left V 1 base short and J 9 bases short, with 22 bases between. CDR3 in DNA: TGTGCCAGCAGCCAAGTTGTATCGAGGGCCCCTTCCGGTGAGCAGTTCTTC. Its translation is CASSQVVSRAPSGEQFF.

V and J are TRBV6-2 or TRBV6-3 and TRBJ1-5; 10 positions match TRBD1. This CDR3 region has 15 residues. Per germline, CDR1 MNHEY and CDR2 SVGEGT. Trimming cost V 6 bases and J 5 bases; bases outside gene matches: 7. The CDR3 coding sequence is TGTGCCAGCAGGATAAAAGGGACAGGGGATCAGCCCCAGCATTTT. This codes for CASRIKGTGDQPQHF.

This clonotype has a single count. The gene calls are TRBV20-1 and TRBJ2-5; D is possibly TRBD2 (6 bases). Trimming took 5 bases from V and 2 from J, leaving 9 bases between them. The CDR3 loop spans 12 amino acids. Per the germline V gene, CDR1 is DFQATT and CDR2 is SNEGSKA (reference sequence). The CDR3 loop is CSASGTQETQYF. As DNA, the CDR3 is TGCAGTGCTTCCGGGACTCAAGAGACCCAGTACTTC.

This chain uses TRBV20-1 with TRBJ2-1; D possibly corresponds to TRBD2 (6 bases). Germline lookup yields CDR1 DFQATT and CDR2 SNEGSKA (reference sequence). With 4 bases removed from V and 0 bases from J, the gap between germline ends came to 13 bases. The CDR3 length is 15 residues. CDR3 nucleotides: TGCAGTGCTACCCCGGGGGAAAGCTCCTACAATGAGCAGTTCTTC. This translates into CSATPGESSYNEQFF.

This rearrangement joins TRBV2 to TRBJ2-1, with a tentative D call TRBD1 (6 bases). The length of the CDR3 is 11 residues. Germline CDR1 is SNHLY and CDR2 is FYNNEI. V lost 11 bases and J lost 6, with 11 bases in between. CDR3 protein: CAGGLGNEQFF. The CDR3 nucleotides read TGTGCCGGGGGCCTGGGCAATGAGCAGTTCTTC.

The chain has TRBV27 and TRBJ2-1; 8 bases match TRBD2. This CDR3 comprises 12 residues. Looked up from germline, CDR1 is MNHEY and CDR2 is SMNVEV (reference sequence). With V trimmed by 6 bases and J by 12 bases, 7 bases remained unmatched. The CDR3 protein is CASSLGGVAQFF. The CDR3 DNA sequence: TGTGCCAGCAGCCTCGGGGGGGTAGCGCAGTTCTTC.